This T cell receptor (beta chain) derives from a study of cytotoxic CD8 clonotypes in ibrutinib-treated CLL (dated by TCRdb to the early 2020s). Broadly, across the study: The cohort was composed of under 12 relapsed/refractory and about 15 treatment-naive patients; IGHV unmutated status was identified in 17 patients. Responses were partial in some 24 patients and complete in 2; after median around 65 months follow-up, around 14 stayed in remission and around 12 progressed. Samples at response were collected after a median of about 12 months of treatment, with a range of about 6 to 36 months. Samples averaged approximately 260,000 productive templates and some 96,000 productive rearrangements. Longitudinal samples were available for about 30% of the 86 trial participants. Cryopreserved peripheral blood mononuclear cells were obtained prior to treatment, at the time of response, and at either disease progression or sustained remission. Patients were still on ibrutinib when every remission and progressive disease sample was collected.

On this clone: This receptor's antigen is unknown. Base quality data are lacking; no much larger clone is found one base away.

Here V drops 2 bases and J drops 3 bases, and the junction holds 5 bases not matched to any gene. Sequences ENHRY (CDR1) and SYGVKD (CDR2) are obtained from the germline V gene. The CDR3 goes from the cysteine to the phenylalanine over 16 residues. The DNA shown is the 48-base CDR3, in frame from base 1. Broad study findings and their caveats: At baseline, clonality was higher than in age-matched healthy donors and showed a strong correlation with circulating CD8+ T-cell counts. At ibrutinib response clonality went up, during sustained remission it held steady, and at progression it dropped back toward baseline. Sustained-remission and progressing patients did not have matched sampling times, and lymph node repertoires were not examined. Public clonotypes were rare and either shrank or stayed stable during treatment, and the rise in clonality at ibrutinib response reflected expansion of private clonotypes.

This specimen's time point label, interpreted: progressive disease on ibrutinib. For TCR beta library preparation, roughly 2.2 micrograms of genomic DNA were isolated from cryopreserved PBMCs. High-throughput TCR beta sequencing was performed on longitudinal blood samples from CLL patients receiving ibrutinib monotherapy. The patients took part in an open-label, single-center phase 2 trial of ibrutinib monotherapy. A MiSeq instrument was used for deep resolution sequencing, which targeted depths ranging from 1 in 1 million up to 1 in 200,000 T cells, with coverage averaging 10x for each clonotype. TCR beta libraries were generated with the immunoSEQ hsTCRB Kit. Turning to the authors' computational methods: ImmunoSEQ Data Assistant and ImmunoSEQ Analyzer were used for data analysis, and V, D and J genes were assigned according to IMGT definitions. Clonality, which ranges from 0 to 1, was calculated by subtracting the normalized Shannon entropy of productive rearrangement frequencies from one. Only overrepresented clonotypes making up at least 0.05% of each patient's repertoire were included in the public clonotype analysis. Some 12 age-matched healthy donor repertoires from immuneACCESS served as clonality controls. Not all clones reach the TCRdb copy of this immuneACCESS table, which keeps in-frame sequences only. Checked studies attribute under half of the gap to unresolved V genes and leave the rest unexplained. That table furnishes V, J and clone size, whereas the DNA furnished D and trimming. Across this sample there are approximately 280,000 clones, with 65% to 85% seen only once. The ten largest clones represent about 5.3% of the sample.

The sample here was PBMCs, taken at disease progression, from a patient treated with ibrutinib. The sequence derives from a human donor with chronic lymphocytic leukemia. The chain is assembled from TRBV10-3 and TRBJ2-3; 10 central bases correspond to TRBD1. The nucleotide sequence reads as follows: TGTGCCATCAGTGAGCCGGGACAGGGGTTAACAGATACGCAGTATTTT. It is translated as CAISEPGQGLTDTQYF.